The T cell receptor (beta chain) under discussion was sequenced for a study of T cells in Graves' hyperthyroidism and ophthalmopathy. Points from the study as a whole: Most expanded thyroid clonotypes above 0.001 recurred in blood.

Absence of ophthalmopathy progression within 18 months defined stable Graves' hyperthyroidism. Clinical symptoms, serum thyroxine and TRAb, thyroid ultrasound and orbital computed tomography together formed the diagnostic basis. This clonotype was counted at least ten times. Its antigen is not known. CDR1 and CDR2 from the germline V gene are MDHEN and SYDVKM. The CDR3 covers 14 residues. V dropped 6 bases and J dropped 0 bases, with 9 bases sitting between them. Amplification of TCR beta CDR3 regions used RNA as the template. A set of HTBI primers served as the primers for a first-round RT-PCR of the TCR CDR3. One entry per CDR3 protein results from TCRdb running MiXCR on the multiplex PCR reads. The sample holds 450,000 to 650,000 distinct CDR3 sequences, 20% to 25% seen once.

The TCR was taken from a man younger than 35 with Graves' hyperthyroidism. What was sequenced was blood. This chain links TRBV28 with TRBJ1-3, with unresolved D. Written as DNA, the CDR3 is TGTGCCAGCAGGGCACCAGGCTCTGGAAACACCATATATTTT. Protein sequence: CASRAPGSGNTIYF.